This record concerns one T cell receptor (beta chain) sequence. CD8 cells regarded as naive lacked CD45RO, were positively chosen for CCR7, and omitted terminally differentiated effector memory CD45RA+ cells. These data originate in a study of shared clonotypes between healthy human individuals. Germline V gene lookup returns CDR1 SGHTS and CDR2 YDEGEE. The CDR3 spans 11 residues. V lost 5 bases and J 3 bases, leaving 6 bases between the germline ends. The method was immunoSEQ multiplex PCR; TCRdb's version includes in-frame clones alone and lacks a portion of them. Of some 630,000 clones listed, 95% to 96% were seen once; the top ten hold about 0.11%.

V is TRBV5-8 and J is TRBJ2-7; no firm D call. The material sequenced was naive CD8+ T cells sorted from blood. The clonotype was recovered from a woman aged 30 to 39 in good health. The CDR3 nucleotides are TGTGCCAGCAGGACAAACTACGAGCAGTACTTC. Encoded protein: CASRTNYEQYF.